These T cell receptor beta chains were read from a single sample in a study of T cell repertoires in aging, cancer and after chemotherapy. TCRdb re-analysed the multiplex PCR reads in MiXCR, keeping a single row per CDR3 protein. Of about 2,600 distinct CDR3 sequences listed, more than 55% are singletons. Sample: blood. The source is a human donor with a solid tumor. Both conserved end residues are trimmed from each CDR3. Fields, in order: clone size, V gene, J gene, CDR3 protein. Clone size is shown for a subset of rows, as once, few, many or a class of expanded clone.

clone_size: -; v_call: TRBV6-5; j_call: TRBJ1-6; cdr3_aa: ASSPDPGQGLFSYNSPLH
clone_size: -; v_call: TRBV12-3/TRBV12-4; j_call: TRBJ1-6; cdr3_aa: ASSQDSNSPLH
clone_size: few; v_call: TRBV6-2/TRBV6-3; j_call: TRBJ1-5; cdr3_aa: ASSYGTGDMQPQH
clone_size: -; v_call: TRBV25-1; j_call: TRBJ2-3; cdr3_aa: ASSESSGLSTDTQY
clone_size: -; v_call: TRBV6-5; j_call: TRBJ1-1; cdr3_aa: ASSYRTPWTEAF
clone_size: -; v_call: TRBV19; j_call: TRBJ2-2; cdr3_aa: ASSLLLGGELF
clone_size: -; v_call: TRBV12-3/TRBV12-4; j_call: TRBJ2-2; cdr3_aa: ASSSGAGELF
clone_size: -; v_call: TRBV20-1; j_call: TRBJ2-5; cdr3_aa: SVREFGETQY
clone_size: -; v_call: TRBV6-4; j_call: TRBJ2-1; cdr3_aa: ASSPLRAGYNEQF
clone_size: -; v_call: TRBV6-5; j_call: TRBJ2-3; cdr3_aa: ASSTRPGLRADTQY
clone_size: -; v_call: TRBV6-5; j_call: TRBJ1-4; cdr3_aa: ASRRQLVATNEKLF
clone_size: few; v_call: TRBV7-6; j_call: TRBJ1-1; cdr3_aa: AIGQVRITEAF
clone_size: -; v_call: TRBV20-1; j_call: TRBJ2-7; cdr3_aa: STYLAGANEQY
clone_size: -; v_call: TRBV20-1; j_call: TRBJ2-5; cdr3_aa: SAMWREGAETQY
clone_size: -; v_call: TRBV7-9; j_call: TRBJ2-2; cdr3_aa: ASSFGTNTGELF
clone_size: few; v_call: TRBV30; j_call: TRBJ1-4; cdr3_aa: AWSAVDATNEKLF
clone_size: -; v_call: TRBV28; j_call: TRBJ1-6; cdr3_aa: AFRGQVNSPLH
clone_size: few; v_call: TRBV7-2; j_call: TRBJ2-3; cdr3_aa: ASSPGTGYGTDTQY
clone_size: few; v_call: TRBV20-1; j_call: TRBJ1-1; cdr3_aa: SAVPMTQGFDTEAF
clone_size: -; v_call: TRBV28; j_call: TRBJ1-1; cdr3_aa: ASSSSTASGYTEAF
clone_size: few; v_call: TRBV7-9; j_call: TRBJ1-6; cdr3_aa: ASTRTSSYNSPLH
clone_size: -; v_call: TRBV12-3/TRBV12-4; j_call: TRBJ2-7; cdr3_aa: ASSWDGSSYEQY
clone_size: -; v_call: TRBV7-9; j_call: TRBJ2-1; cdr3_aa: ASSKTSGTYNEQF
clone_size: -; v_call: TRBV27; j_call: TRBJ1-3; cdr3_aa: ASSPSTGHHKTGNTIY
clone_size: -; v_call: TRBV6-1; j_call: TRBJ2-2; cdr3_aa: ASSSAGAAGELF
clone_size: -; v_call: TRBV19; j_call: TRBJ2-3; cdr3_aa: ASSRSGQGGTDTQY
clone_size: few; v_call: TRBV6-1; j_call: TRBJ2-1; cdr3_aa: ASSDPGNEQF
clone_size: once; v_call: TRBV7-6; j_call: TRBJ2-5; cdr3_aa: ASSETGLDQETQY
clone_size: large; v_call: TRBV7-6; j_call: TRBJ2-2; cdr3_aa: ASSLGQHTGELF
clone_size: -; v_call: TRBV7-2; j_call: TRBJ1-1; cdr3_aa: ASSLASTGTGRNEAF
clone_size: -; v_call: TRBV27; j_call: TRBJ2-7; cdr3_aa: ASRYTGPQGAYEKY
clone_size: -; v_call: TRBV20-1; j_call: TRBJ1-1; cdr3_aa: SPGQGHMNTEAF
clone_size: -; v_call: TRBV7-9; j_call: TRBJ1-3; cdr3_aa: ASSLSLSGNTIY